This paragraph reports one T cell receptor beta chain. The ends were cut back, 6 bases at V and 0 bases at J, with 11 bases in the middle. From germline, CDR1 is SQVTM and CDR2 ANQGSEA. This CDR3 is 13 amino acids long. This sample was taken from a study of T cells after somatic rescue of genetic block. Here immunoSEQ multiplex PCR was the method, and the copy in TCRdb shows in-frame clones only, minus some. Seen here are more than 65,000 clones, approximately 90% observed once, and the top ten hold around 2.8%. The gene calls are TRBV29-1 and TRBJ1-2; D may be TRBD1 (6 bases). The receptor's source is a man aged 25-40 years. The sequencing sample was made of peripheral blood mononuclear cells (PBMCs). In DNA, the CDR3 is TGCAGCGTAGAACAGGGAGCTAACTATGGCTACACCTTC. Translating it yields CSVEQGANYGYTF.